This T cell receptor beta chain came from a study of identical twins. Study outcomes and limitations: Within beta out-of-frame sequences, the excess sharing observed between twins was weaker.

In germline, CDR1 is SQVTM, CDR2 ANQGSEA. The CDR3 loop spans 14 amino acids. The J segment lost 3 bases and the V segment lost 4 bases, leaving 7 bases of the junction unmatched. The sample holds a few counts of this clonotype. Antigen: not known. Via MiXCR, TCRdb re-called the 5' RACE reads, giving one row per CDR3 protein. The table has about 530,000 distinct CDR3 sequences, around 15% seen once. This same sample was also part of a study on yellow fever vaccine responses in identical twins.

J is TRBJ2-5 and V is TRBV29-1; TRBD1 agrees at 8 bases. This TCR was sampled from a woman younger than 35 in good health. Material for sequencing was CD4+ T cells sorted from blood. The CDR3 nucleotides are TGCAGCGTTGTCCAGGGGGCCGAGAAAGAGACCCAGTACTTC. Protein sequence: CSVVQGAEKETQYF.